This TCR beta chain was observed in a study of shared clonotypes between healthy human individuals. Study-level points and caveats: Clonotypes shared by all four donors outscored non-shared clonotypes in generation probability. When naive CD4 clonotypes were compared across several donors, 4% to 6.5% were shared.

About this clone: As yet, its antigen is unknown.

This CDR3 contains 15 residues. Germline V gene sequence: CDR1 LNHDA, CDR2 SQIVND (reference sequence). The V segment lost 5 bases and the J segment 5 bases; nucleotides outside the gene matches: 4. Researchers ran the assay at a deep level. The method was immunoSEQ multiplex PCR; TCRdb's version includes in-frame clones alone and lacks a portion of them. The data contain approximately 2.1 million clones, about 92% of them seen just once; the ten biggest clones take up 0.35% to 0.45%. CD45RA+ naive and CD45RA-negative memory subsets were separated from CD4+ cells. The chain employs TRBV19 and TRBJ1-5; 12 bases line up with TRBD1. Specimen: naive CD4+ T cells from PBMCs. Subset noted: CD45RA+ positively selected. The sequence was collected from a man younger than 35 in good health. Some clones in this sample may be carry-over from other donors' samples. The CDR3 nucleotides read TGTGCCAGTAGTTTCGGGACAGGGGGCCATCAGCCCCAGCATTTT. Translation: CASSFGTGGHQPQHF.